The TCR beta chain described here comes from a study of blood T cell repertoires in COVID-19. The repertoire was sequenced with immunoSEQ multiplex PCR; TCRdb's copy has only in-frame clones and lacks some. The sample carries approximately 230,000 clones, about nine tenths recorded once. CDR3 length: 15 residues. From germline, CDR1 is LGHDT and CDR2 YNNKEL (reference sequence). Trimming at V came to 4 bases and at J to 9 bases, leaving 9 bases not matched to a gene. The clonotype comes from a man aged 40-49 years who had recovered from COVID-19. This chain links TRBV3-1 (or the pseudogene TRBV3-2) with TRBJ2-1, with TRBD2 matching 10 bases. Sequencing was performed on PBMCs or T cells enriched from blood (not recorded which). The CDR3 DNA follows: TGTGCCAGCAGCCCCCTAGCGGGAGCAATCGGTGAGCAGTTCTTC. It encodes CASSPLAGAIGEQFF.